These 11 T cell receptor beta chains share one sample of origin, sequenced in a study of control samples from healthy donors and cancer patients. Assay: immunoSEQ multiplex PCR; the TCRdb copy retains only in-frame clones and omits some. This table holds about 97,000 clones, around 92% found once. Sequenced: blood. These receptors were collected from a woman aged 18-29 years in good health.

The chain employs TRBV11-2 and TRBJ2-7; maybe TRBD2 (6 bases). V was trimmed by 6 bases and J by 2 bases, leaving 8 bases between them. The CDR3 runs 12 residues. Germline-derived CDR1 and CDR2 are SGHAT and FQNNGV. CDR3 bases: TGTGCCAGCAGTTCGGGGGCCTACGAGCAGTACTTC. Residues: CASSSGAYEQYF.

The CDR3 loop is CASLTDRRNTEAFF. The CDR3 DNA reads TGTGCCAGCCTAACGGACAGGAGAAACACTGAAGCTTTCTTT. The J gene is TRBJ1-1, the V gene TRBV6-1; TRBD1 agrees at 7 bases. J gave up 2 bases and V 8 bases, and 8 bases lay outside the gene matches. The CDR3 is 14 amino acids. Germline-derived CDR1 and CDR2 are MNHNS and SASEGT.

The CDR3 region has the DNA TGCGCCAGCAGCCCTGGGGACAGGCCCTCGGAGCAGTTCTTC. Translated, it gives CASSPGDRPSEQFF. The chain has TRBV5-1 and TRBJ2-1, with 8 bases lining up with TRBD1. The CDR3 runs 14 residues. Per germline, CDR1 SGHRS and CDR2 YFSETQ. V was pared by 4 bases and J by 10 bases, with 10 bases of the junction left unmatched. Using reference TRBV5-1 and TRBJ2-1 for the parts outside the CDR3, the full variable domain is KAGVTQTPRYLIKTRGQQVTLSCSPISGHRSVSWYQQTPGQGLQFLFEYFSETQRNKGNFPGRFSGRQFSNSRSEMNVSTLELGDSALYLCASSPGDRPSEQFFGPGTRLTVL.

This clone was counted a few times. The chain uses TRBV9 and TRBJ2-3; D gene unclear. Germline values: CDR1 SGDLS, CDR2 YYNGEE. The germline V and J ends were trimmed by 1 base and 3 bases, with 3 bases remaining between them. The CDR3 runs 12 residues. CDR3 sequence (DNA): TGTGCCAGCAGCGTACAGACAGATACGCAGTATTTT. It encodes CASSVQTDTQYF.

The chain employs TRBV27 and TRBJ2-1; possibly TRBD2 for D (6 bases). The CDR3 is made up of 15 amino acids. The germline V gene encodes CDR1 MNHEY and CDR2 SMNVEV (reference sequence). V was pared by 0 bases and J by 2 bases, with 8 bases between. CDR3 in amino acids: CASSLSGGTYNEQFF. DNA for the CDR3: TGTGCCAGCAGTTTATCGGGCGGGACCTACAATGAGCAGTTCTTC.

The J gene is TRBJ1-3, the V gene TRBV6-5, with D unresolved. Germline CDR1 and CDR2: MNHEY and SVGAGI. The V gene lost 6 bases and the J gene lost 2 bases, with 5 bases spanning the gap. This CDR3 spans 12 amino acids. CDR3 sequence: CASRATGNTIYF. CDR3 coding DNA: TGTGCCAGCAGGGCGACTGGAAACACCATATATTTT.

The chain carries TRBV7-2 and TRBJ2-1; 7 bases map to TRBD2. Germline trimming cut 2 bases from V and 0 bases from J; bases unmatched to any gene: 7. This CDR3 is built from 17 residues. Germline V CDR1 and CDR2: SGHTA, FQGNSA. CDR3: CASSLISSGLSYNEQFF. In DNA form, the CDR3 reads TGTGCCAGCAGCTTAATTTCTAGCGGCCTCTCCTACAATGAGCAGTTCTTC.

The chain is built from TRBV27 and TRBJ2-7; D not certain. V gave up 6 bases and J gave up 3 bases, with 15 bases separating them. Germline CDR1 and CDR2: MNHEY and SMNVEV (reference sequence). CDR3 length: 14 amino acids. The CDR3 loop reads CASRSLTKGYEQYF. Written as DNA, the CDR3 is TGTGCCAGCAGATCCCTCACCAAAGGCTACGAGCAGTACTTC.

The rearrangement uses TRBV5-1 and TRBJ2-1; D may be TRBD1 (6 bases). From germline, CDR1 is SGHRS and CDR2 YFSETQ. Trimming cost V 4 bases and J 0 bases, with 11 bases left between them. CDR3 size: 15 residues. The CDR3, as DNA: TGCGCCAGCAGCCTAGGGACACTCTCCTACAATGAGCAGTTCTTC. Its protein product is CASSLGTLSYNEQFF.

This chain uses TRBV28 with TRBJ2-7; tentatively, D is TRBD2 (7 bases). The CDR3 covers 15 residues. The ends were cut back, 6 bases at V and 4 bases at J, with 19 bases in the middle. Germline V gene sequence: CDR1 MDHEN, CDR2 SYDVKM. The CDR3 nucleotides read TGTGCCAGCAGCTGGCTCGGGGGGCGCGGGTACGAGCAGTACTTC. It yields the protein CASSWLGGRGYEQYF.

The chain is built from TRBV7-6 and TRBJ2-2; D is possibly TRBD1 (6 bases). Germline-derived CDR1 and CDR2 are SGHVS and FNYEAQ. With 2 bases removed from V and 7 bases from J, the gap between germline ends came to 11 bases. This CDR3 is built from 14 residues. The CDR3 region has the DNA TGTGCCAGCAGCTTAAACAGGGTGGACGGGGAGCTGTTTTTT. It is translated as CASSLNRVDGELFF.